These 22 T cell receptor beta chains were sequenced from one sample in a study of T cells in Graves' hyperthyroidism and ophthalmopathy. Amplification of TCR beta CDR3 regions used RNA as the template. Initially, a first-round RT-PCR of the TCR CDR3 employed the HTBI primer set. TCRdb re-called the multiplex PCR reads with MiXCR, one entry per CDR3 protein. This sample yields hundreds of thousands of distinct CDR3 sequences, of which approximately 15% are seen a single time; roughly a tenth belongs to the top ten. Sequenced: blood. The receptors derive from a young woman with Graves' hyperthyroidism.

This clonotype turned up a few times. The chain has TRBV11-2 and TRBJ2-2, with TRBD2 identical over 10 bases. From germline, CDR1 is SGHAT and CDR2 FQNNGV. The CDR3 runs to 16 residues. With V trimmed by 6 bases and J by 5 bases, 9 bases remained unmatched. The CDR3 nucleotides are TGTGCCAGCAGGCAAGCGGGAGGGCCTGGGACCGGGGAGCTGTTTTTT. This gives the protein CASRQAGGPGTGELFF.

The sample holds many counts of this clonotype. The J gene is TRBJ2-5, the V gene TRBV20-1; D not certain. In germline, CDR1 is DFQATT, CDR2 SNEGSKA (reference sequence). The CDR3 has 13 residues. Between the trimmed V and J ends, which lost 6 bases and 1 base, there was a span of 12 bases. CDR3 nucleotide sequence: TGCAGTGCCCCTGGCCCTGCCCAAGAGACCCAGTACTTC. Protein sequence: CSAPGPAQETQYF.

V and J are TRBV19 and TRBJ1-5; D is perhaps TRBD1 (5 bases). The germline V and J ends were trimmed by 1 base and 4 bases, with 11 bases remaining between them. The CDR3 extends over 15 amino acids. CDR1 LNHDA and CDR2 SQIVND come from the germline V gene (reference sequence). The CDR3 here is CASSIVGTDNQPQHF. The CDR3 bases are TGTGCCAGTAGTATAGTCGGGACTGATAATCAGCCCCAGCATTTT.

This chain links TRBV6-5 with TRBJ2-7; 7 bases are shared with TRBD2. Per the germline V gene, CDR1 is MNHEY and CDR2 is SVGAGI. The CDR3 is made up of 12 amino acids. Trimming cost V 8 bases and J 3 bases; bases outside gene matches: 4. The CDR3 is CASWGGGYEQYF. The CDR3 DNA reads TGTGCCAGCTGGGGGGGAGGCTACGAGCAGTACTTC.

This clonotype was seen only a few times. The chain is built from TRBV19 and TRBJ1-1; D is uncertain. The CDR3 is 14 residues long. Germline V gene lookup returns CDR1 LNHDA and CDR2 SQIVND (reference sequence). Trimming took 2 bases from V and 0 from J, leaving 7 bases between them. DNA of the CDR3: TGTGCCAGTAGTATACGAGGCTTGAACACTGAAGCTTTCTTT. Its translation is CASSIRGLNTEAFF.

The genes are TRBV19 and TRBJ2-2; D gene ambiguous. V dropped 3 bases and J dropped 7 bases, with 18 bases sitting between them. The CDR3 is made up of 16 amino acids. Per the germline V gene, CDR1 is LNHDA and CDR2 is SQIVND (reference sequence). The CDR3: CASSILGPLYYGELFF. CDR3 sequence (DNA): TGTGCCAGTAGTATCCTAGGGCCCCTCTATTACGGGGAGCTGTTTTTT.

The table lists this clonotype with a few counts. The chain uses TRBV7-3 and TRBJ2-1; D is perhaps TRBD1 (5 bases). Trimming shortened V by 5 bases and J by 6 bases, and 20 bases separated the two germline ends. Germline loops: CDR1 SGHTA, CDR2 FQGTGA. The CDR3 consists of 16 residues. The CDR3 loop is CASSPPSRRVVNEQFF. The CDR3 region has the DNA TGTGCCAGCAGCCCACCTTCACGCAGGGTTGTCAATGAGCAGTTCTTC.

CDR3 in DNA: TGTGCCAGCACCGAAAGGTTCAGGGGAGAGACCCAGTACTTC. Amino acids: CASTERFRGETQYF. The chain links TRBV6-1 to TRBJ2-5; maybe TRBD1 (6 bases). With 7 bases removed from V and 4 bases from J, the gap between germline ends came to 16 bases. This CDR3 is 14 amino acids long. Germline V lookup: CDR1 MNHNS, CDR2 SASEGT.

This clonotype was seen many times. The chain combines TRBV12-5 with TRBJ2-3; D perhaps matches TRBD2 (5 bases). The germline V gene encodes CDR1 LGHNT and CDR2 FRNRAP. This CDR3 has 20 amino acids. V shed 2 bases and J shed 3 bases, with 27 bases lying between them. DNA of the CDR3: TGTGCTAGTGGTTTGACTAGTAAGGACGCCTGGTTGAAGGAGACAGATACGCAGTATTTT. This sequence encodes CASGLTSKDAWLKETDTQYF.

This clonotype was seen at least ten times. The genes are TRBV24-1 and TRBJ2-3; D uncertain. CDR1 and CDR2 (germline): KGHDR, SFDVKD. Between the trimmed V and J ends, which lost 6 bases and 0 bases, there was a span of 6 bases. The CDR3 spans 13 residues. This chain's CDR3 is CATSLISTDTQYF. The CDR3 coding sequence is TGTGCCACCAGTCTTATCAGCACAGATACGCAGTATTTT.

This clonotype has at least ten counts. J is TRBJ2-5 and V is TRBV28, with TRBD2 matching over 9 bases. CDR1 and CDR2 from the germline V gene are MDHEN and SYDVKM. The V and J ends lost 7 bases and 9 bases, in that order; junction bases with no gene match: 27. The CDR3 contains 19 residues. The CDR3 DNA reads as TGTGCCAGCACCAGTTCGCAGGGAGGGTCGGCGGGAGGGAACTTGGCCCAGTACTTC. Protein product: CASTSSQGGSAGGNLAQYF.

This clonotype showed up many times. The CDR3 here is CASSLEGQGLNEQFF. The CDR3 DNA sequence: TGTGCCAGCAGTTTAGAGGGACAGGGGTTAAATGAGCAGTTCTTC. This sequence joins TRBV28 and TRBJ2-1; 10 positions match TRBD1. The germline V gene has CDR1 MDHEN and CDR2 SYDVKM. The CDR3 spans 15 residues. With V trimmed by 2 bases and J by 7 bases, 5 bases remained unmatched.

The V gene is TRBV6-1, the J gene TRBJ2-1; D is possibly TRBD1 or TRBD2 (5 bases each). V lost 5 bases and J 8 bases, leaving 13 bases between the germline ends. Germline V gene lookup returns CDR1 MNHNS and CDR2 SASEGT. The CDR3 contains 13 residues. CDR3 in DNA: TGTGCCAGCAGTTATAATTGGGACGATGAGCAGTTCTTC. Amino acid sequence: CASSYNWDDEQFF.

There are many counts of this clonotype. The chain carries TRBV2 and TRBJ1-2; perhaps TRBD1 as D (6 bases). The CDR3 extends over 13 amino acids. Germline CDR1 reads SNHLY; CDR2 reads FYNNEI. V gave up 2 bases and J gave up 4 bases, with 8 bases separating them. The CDR3 coding sequence is TGTGCCAGCAGTGAAAGGGGGACCTATGGCTACACCTTC. This encodes CASSERGTYGYTF.

CDR3 in DNA: TGTGCCAGCAGCTTAGTAGCGGAGAACTACGAGCAGTACTTC. This sequence encodes CASSLVAENYEQYF. The chain is built from TRBV7-2 and TRBJ2-7; D might be TRBD2 (6 bases). CDR1 SGHTA and CDR2 FQGNSA come from the germline V gene. V gave up 1 base and J gave up 3 bases, with 10 bases separating them. This CDR3 contains 14 residues.

The sample holds a few counts of this clonotype. The DNA of the CDR3 is TGTGCCAGCAGTTTGATGTACCCGGGCTCTCACGGTTCACCCCTCCACTTT. It is translated as CASSLMYPGSHGSPLHF. This sequence joins TRBV27 and TRBJ1-6; D is ambiguous. The V gene's germline CDR1 is MNHEY and CDR2 SMNVEV (reference sequence). The V end lost 3 bases, the J end lost 9 bases, and 21 bases lay between the germline ends. This CDR3 has 17 amino acids.

The V call is TRBV7-9, the J call TRBJ2-4; D may match TRBD1 or TRBD2 (5 bases each). V lost 5 bases and J 4 bases, leaving 12 bases between the germline ends. In germline, CDR1 is SEHNR, CDR2 FQNEAQ (reference sequence). The CDR3 is 14 amino acids. In nucleotides, the CDR3 is TGTGCCAGCAGCCGCGAGGGGAGTAAAAACATTCAGTACTTC. Encoded protein: CASSREGSKNIQYF.

This sequence joins TRBV4-3 and TRBJ2-3; a possible D gene is TRBD1 (5 bases). V was trimmed by 5 bases and J by 8 bases, leaving 17 bases between them. Per germline, CDR1 LGHNA and CDR2 YSLEER. This CDR3 comprises 14 residues. The CDR3 sequence is CASSIDRGDSTQYF. In nucleotides, the CDR3 is TGCGCCAGCAGCATAGACAGAGGAGATAGTACGCAGTATTTT.

Ten or more counts support this clonotype. This chain connects TRBV6-1 to TRBJ1-1; D might be TRBD1 (6 bases). Germline V CDR1 and CDR2: MNHNS, SASEGT. Deletions cut 7 bases from V and 1 base from J, with 22 bases between. The CDR3 totals 17 residues. The CDR3 nucleotides are TGTGCCAGCACCCCCATTAGCGGGGGGCCGGCGAACACTGAAGCTTTCTTT. It specifies CASTPISGGPANTEAFF.

This rearrangement joins TRBV6-1 to TRBJ2-5; D is unclear. The CDR3 runs to 15 residues. Germline-derived CDR1 and CDR2 are MNHNS and SASEGT. Trimming took off 6 bases at V and 2 bases at J, with 16 bases between the two ends. CDR3 loop: CASRPGRVRQETQYF. The CDR3 DNA reads as TGTGCCAGCAGACCCGGAAGGGTTCGACAAGAGACCCAGTACTTC.

This clonotype was observed a handful of times. This CDR3 reads CASSLSRESMFF. CDR3 sequence (DNA): TGTGCCAGCAGCTTGTCGCGGGAAAGCATGTTCTTC. This chain uses TRBV7-9 with TRBJ2-1, with a weak D call TRBD2 (6 bases). V lost 3 bases, J lost 15 bases, and 15 bases lay in between. This CDR3 is 12 amino acids long. The germline gives CDR1 SEHNR, CDR2 FQNEAQ (reference sequence). Variable domain in full (rest from reference TRBV7-9 and TRBJ2-1): DTGVSQNPRHKITKRGQNVTFRCDPISEHNRLYWYRQTLGQGPEFLTYFQNEAQLEKSRLLSDRFSAERPKGSFSTLEIQRTEQGDSAMYLCASSLSRESMFFGPGTRLTVL.

This clonotype was recorded at least ten times. The rearrangement uses TRBV7-2 and TRBJ2-1, with 9 bases aligning to TRBD1. There are 14 residues in the CDR3. CDR1 and CDR2 from the germline V gene are SGHTA and FQGNSA. With 9 bases clipped from V and 5 bases from J, the junction kept 8 bases outside the gene matches. CDR3 in DNA: TGTGCCAGTACCCTACAGGGGGCCAACAATGAGCAGTTCTTC. Translation gives CASTLQGANNEQFF.